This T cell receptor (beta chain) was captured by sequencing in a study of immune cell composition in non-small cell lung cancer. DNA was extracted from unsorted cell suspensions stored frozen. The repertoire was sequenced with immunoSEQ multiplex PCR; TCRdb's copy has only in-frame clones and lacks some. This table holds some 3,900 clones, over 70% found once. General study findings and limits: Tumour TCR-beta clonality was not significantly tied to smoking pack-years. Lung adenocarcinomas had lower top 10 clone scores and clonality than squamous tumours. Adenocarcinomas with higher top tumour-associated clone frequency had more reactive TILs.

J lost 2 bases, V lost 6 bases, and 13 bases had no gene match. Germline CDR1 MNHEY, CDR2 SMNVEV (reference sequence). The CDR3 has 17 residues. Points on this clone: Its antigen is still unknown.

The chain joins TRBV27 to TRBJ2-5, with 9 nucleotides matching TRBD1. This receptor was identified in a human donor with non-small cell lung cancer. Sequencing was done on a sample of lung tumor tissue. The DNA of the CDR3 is TGTGCCAGCAGACCGCACCCGGGACAGGGCAAGCAAGAGACCCAGTACTTC. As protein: CASRPHPGQGKQETQYF.